The next 10 T cell receptor beta chains were all read from a single sample in a study of T cells after somatic rescue of genetic block. Data came from immunoSEQ multiplex PCR; TCRdb stores just in-frame clones and leaves some out. The sample lists 60,000 to 75,000 clones, under 95% occurring once. What was sequenced was peripheral blood mononuclear cells (PBMCs). Source of these receptors: a man aged 35 to 55.

The table lists this clone with a few counts. The J gene is TRBJ2-5, the V gene TRBV11-2; 14 bases fit TRBD2. In germline, CDR1 is SGHAT, CDR2 FQNNGV. The CDR3 has 17 residues. V lost 5 bases, J lost 5 bases, and 10 bases stayed unmatched. CDR3 sequence (DNA): TGTGCCAGCAGCGGAGGGACTAGCGGGGGCGGGTGGGAGACCCAGTACTTC. Translating gives CASSGGTSGGGWETQYF. The complete variable domain, with remaining parts taken from reference TRBV11-2 and TRBJ2-5, reads EAGVAQSPRYKIIEKRQSVAFWCNPISGHATLYWYQQILGQGPKLLIQFQNNGVVDDSQLPKDRFSAERLKGVDSTLKIQPAKLEDSAVYLCASSGGTSGGGWETQYFGPGTRLLVL.

V and J are TRBV28 and TRBJ1-2, with a tentative D call TRBD1 (5 bases). The CDR3 has 15 amino acids. Per germline, CDR1 MDHEN and CDR2 SYDVKM. V was trimmed by 6 bases and J by 4 bases, leaving 18 bases between them. CDR3 region: CASSPTLGRGYGYTF. The CDR3 nucleotides are TGTGCCAGCAGCCCCACCCTCGGGAGGGGCTATGGCTACACCTTC.

Details on this clone: The identical CDR3 is also encoded by other nucleotide sequences in the sample. The chain employs TRBV10-1 and TRBJ2-3; no firm D call. Germline V gene lookup returns CDR1 WNHNN and CDR2 SYGVQD (reference sequence). The CDR3 contains 13 residues. V lost 3 bases and J 1 base, leaving 5 bases between the germline ends. This chain's CDR3 is CASSESGTDTQYF. CDR3 in DNA: TGCGCCAGCAGTGAATCCGGCACAGATACGCAGTATTTT.

The J gene is TRBJ2-5, the V gene TRBV11-2; possibly TRBD1 or TRBD2 for D (6 bases each). The germline gives CDR1 SGHAT, CDR2 FQNNGV. There are 15 residues in the CDR3. V was cut by 5 bases and J by 5 bases, with 18 bases left in between. This CDR3 reads CASSRAGPGGETQYF. DNA for the CDR3: TGTGCCAGCAGCCGCGCCGGGCCCGGGGGCGAGACCCAGTACTTC.

The genes are TRBV5-1 and TRBJ2-2; D not resolved. From germline, CDR1 is SGHRS and CDR2 YFSETQ. This CDR3 spans 14 amino acids. The V end was cut by 0 bases, the J end by 6 bases, with 9 bases between. The CDR3, as DNA: TGCGCCAGCAGCTTGGATAGTGGGGCCGGGGAGCTGTTTTTT. This sequence encodes CASSLDSGAGELFF.

The rearrangement joins TRBV7-9 to TRBJ2-3; 15 bases map to TRBD2. V dropped 6 bases and J dropped 5; count of bases not matched to a gene: 3. The germline gives CDR1 SEHNR, CDR2 FQNEAQ (reference sequence). The CDR3 extends over 15 amino acids. CDR3 in amino acids: CASSSGLAGGDTQYF. CDR3 sequence (DNA): TGTGCCAGCAGTTCGGGACTAGCGGGAGGAGATACGCAGTATTTT.

The V gene is TRBV19, the J gene TRBJ2-5; 11 nucleotides match TRBD2. The J segment lost 2 bases and the V segment lost 6 bases, leaving 11 bases of the junction unmatched. This CDR3 has 17 residues. Germline loops: CDR1 LNHDA, CDR2 SQIVND (reference sequence). CDR3 protein: CASSPQGLAGGQETQYF. The CDR3 DNA is TGTGCCAGTAGCCCCCAAGGGCTAGCGGGGGGACAAGAGACCCAGTACTTC.

V usage is TRBV5-4 and J usage is TRBJ2-5; maybe TRBD2 (5 bases). The J call may be mistaken, given a closer DNA end match to TRBJ2-7. CDR3 size: 14 residues. Per the germline V gene, CDR1 is SGHNT and CDR2 is YYREEE (reference sequence). CDR3 bases: TGTGCCAGCAGCTTGGGCGGGCTCTCCTACGAGCAGTACTTC. Its translation is CASSLGGLSYEQYF.

The V gene is TRBV10-2, the J gene TRBJ2-3; 7 bases are shared with TRBD1. Germline V gene lookup returns CDR1 WSHSY and CDR2 SAAADI. V was pared by 11 bases and J by 10 bases, with 18 bases of the junction left unmatched. The CDR3 covers 14 residues. The CDR3 sequence: CAAGDPRGKGSQYF. Here the CDR3 DNA reads TGCGCCGCCGGCGACCCCAGGGGGAAGGGATCGCAGTATTTT.

The sample holds one count of this clone. The rearrangement links TRBV9 to TRBJ1-6; tentative D call: TRBD1 (6 bases). The V end lost 7 bases, the J end lost 10 bases, and 15 bases lay between the germline ends. From germline, CDR1 is SGDLS and CDR2 YYNGEE. CDR3 length equals 13 residues. The CDR3 DNA is TGTGCCAGCGCGCAGGGGACCAGGTCACCCCTCCACTTT. Residues: CASAQGTRSPLHF.